The clone carrying this TCR beta chain was found many times. Antigen unknown. Amplifying from RNA transcripts, the study obtained TCR beta CDR3 regions. Scientists carried out first-round RT-PCR using HTBI primers and then a second-round multiplex PCR. A single record per CDR3 protein comes from TCRdb applying MiXCR to the multiplex PCR reads. The sample consists of about 390,000 distinct CDR3 sequences, about 15% of them appearing once. Trimming shortened V by 3 bases and J by 3 bases, and 12 bases separated the two germline ends. Germline lookup yields CDR1 SGHTA and CDR2 FQGTGA. The CDR3 spans 15 residues. The data were taken from a study of Graves' ophthalmopathy and Graves' hyperthyroidism. Study findings and constraints: Both a roughly 70% sensitivity and an approximately 77% specificity characterized the model's predictions of ophthalmopathy progression. The authors also found most expanded thyroid clonotypes above 0.001 frequency in blood.

J is TRBJ1-5 and V is TRBV7-3, with D possibly being TRBD1 (5 bases). The origin of this receptor is an adult woman with stable Graves' hyperthyroidism. Sample: peripheral blood. This CDR3 reads CASSFLDRNNQPQHF. The DNA for the CDR3 is TGTGCCAGCAGCTTCCTCGACAGAAACAATCAGCCCCAGCATTTT.